The 13 T cell receptor beta chains reported below all come from one sample, sequenced in a study of shared clonotypes between healthy human individuals. Data came from immunoSEQ multiplex PCR; TCRdb stores just in-frame clones and leaves some out. The sample gives approximately 2.4 million clones, approximately 96% of which show up once; less than 0.15% is in the top ten. Source material: naive CD4+ T cells sorted from blood. Subset given: CD45RA+ positively selected. These receptors all come from a man between 18 and 29 years old in good health.

CDR3 DNA: TGTGCCAGCTCAGCCACCCCCGGGAACGGGGGCTACACCTTC. As protein: CASSATPGNGGYTF. This sequence joins TRBV18 and TRBJ1-2; no clear D. Germline lookup yields CDR1 KGHSH and CDR2 LQKENI. The CDR3 contains 14 residues. V dropped 5 bases and J dropped 8 bases, with 18 bases sitting between them.

J is TRBJ2-7 and V is TRBV7-3; D remains unclear. The CDR3 extends over 12 amino acids. Germline lookup yields CDR1 SGHTA and CDR2 FQGTGA. V was shortened by 4 bases and J by 0 bases, with 4 bases between the two germline ends. CDR3 loop: CASSYRSYEQYF. As DNA, the CDR3 is TGTGCCAGCAGCTACCGCTCCTACGAGCAGTACTTC.

This clone occurred once. The chain couples TRBV9 to TRBJ1-5; perhaps TRBD1 as D (6 bases). The V gene's germline CDR1 is SGDLS and CDR2 YYNGEE. Trimming took 1 base from V and 7 from J, leaving 15 bases between them. The CDR3 is made up of 15 amino acids. For the CDR3, the DNA is TGTGCCAGCAGCGTACGGGACAAGCCTGGGCAGCCCCAGCATTTT. Residues: CASSVRDKPGQPQHF.

The V and J genes are TRBV19 and TRBJ2-7; D unclear. Between the trimmed V and J ends, which lost 3 bases and 5 bases, there was a span of 2 bases. The germline CDR1 and CDR2 sequences are LNHDA and SQIVND (reference sequence). This CDR3 spans 10 amino acids. CDR3 loop: CASSMDEQYF. The DNA of the CDR3 is TGTGCCAGTAGTATGGACGAGCAGTACTTC.

Concerning this clone itself: The sample has other DNA sequences that encode this CDR3 too. The V gene is TRBV6-5, the J gene TRBJ2-7, with D maybe TRBD2 (6 bases). The CDR3 has 12 amino acids. Germline assignment: CDR1 MNHEY and CDR2 SVGAGI. The germline V and J ends were trimmed by 6 bases and 2 bases, with 8 bases remaining between them. This chain's CDR3 is CASSGGTYEQYF. CDR3 in DNA: TGTGCCAGCAGCGGCGGGACCTACGAGCAGTACTTC.

The gene calls are TRBV27 and TRBJ1-2; weak D call: TRBD1 (5 bases). With 2 bases removed from V and 8 bases from J, the gap between germline ends came to 12 bases. The CDR3 loop spans 13 amino acids. Germline V gene lookup returns CDR1 MNHEY and CDR2 SMNVEV (reference sequence). The CDR3 nucleotides are TGTGCCAGCAGTTTAGGTGTGGGGGTCGGCTACACCTTC. Its protein product is CASSLGVGVGYTF.

V usage is TRBV2 and J usage is TRBJ2-7, with unresolved D. V was clipped by 7 bases and J by 2 bases, with 9 bases between them. The CDR3 contains 12 residues. The germline CDR1 and CDR2 sequences are SNHLY and FYNNEI. The CDR3 loop is CASNPTAYEQYF. For the CDR3, the DNA is TGTGCCAGCAACCCCACGGCCTACGAGCAGTACTTC. The variable domain in full, completed from reference TRBV2 and TRBJ2-7, reads EPEVTQTPSHQVTQMGQEVILRCVPISNHLYFYWYRQILGQKVEFLVSFYNNEISEKSEIFDDQFSVERPDGSNFTLKIRSTKLEDSAMYFCASNPTAYEQYFGPGTRLTVT.

This chain links TRBV4-1 with TRBJ2-7; weak D call: TRBD2 (6 bases). V lost 1 base to trimming and J lost 1 base, with 8 bases between them. Germline lookup yields CDR1 MGHRA and CDR2 YSYEKL. The CDR3 is 14 amino acids. The CDR3 DNA reads TGCGCCAGCAGCCAAGTAGCGGATTCCTACGAGCAGTACTTC. Translating it yields CASSQVADSYEQYF.

The chain joins TRBV7-2 to TRBJ2-7; a possible D gene is TRBD1 (5 bases). CDR1 and CDR2 from the germline V gene are SGHTA and FQGNSA. V was clipped by 5 bases and J by 3 bases, with 11 bases between them. CDR3 length: 13 residues. DNA for the CDR3: TGTGCCAGCAGCCCCCAGGGCGACTACGAGCAGTACTTC. Translating gives CASSPQGDYEQYF.

The V and J genes are TRBV6-5 and TRBJ2-5; D may be TRBD1 or TRBD2 (5 bases each). V lost 5 bases and J lost 3, with 13 bases in between. The CDR3 is 14 amino acids. Germline V lookup: CDR1 MNHEY, CDR2 SVGAGI. CDR3 residues: CASSPLGVEETQYF. The CDR3 nucleotides read TGTGCCAGCAGTCCCCTGGGGGTTGAAGAGACCCAGTACTTC.

J is TRBJ2-7 and V is TRBV6-6; tentatively, D is TRBD1 (6 bases). Germline assignment: CDR1 MNHNY and CDR2 SVGAGI (reference sequence). V shed 2 bases and J shed 1 base, with 9 bases lying between them. The CDR3 runs 14 residues. In DNA, the CDR3 is TGTGCCAGCAGTTACACGACAGGTTCCTACGAGCAGTACTTC. As protein: CASSYTTGSYEQYF.

The chain has TRBV6-6 and TRBJ2-7; 13 bases agree with TRBD2. The CDR3 has 14 amino acids. The germline V gene has CDR1 MNHNY and CDR2 SVGAGI (reference sequence). With 5 bases clipped from V and 7 bases from J, the junction kept 5 bases outside the gene matches. CDR3 bases: TGTGCCAGCAGTCGGACTAGCGGGGGACGGGAGCAGTACTTC. The encoded protein is CASSRTSGGREQYF.

The chain couples TRBV18 to TRBJ1-6; TRBD1 aligns across 7 bases. Germline CDR1 reads KGHSH; CDR2 reads LQKENI. Trimming removed 6 bases from V and 7 bases from J; junction bases left unmatched: 9. There are 15 residues in the CDR3. This CDR3 reads CASSPGQVYNSPLHF. CDR3 in DNA: TGTGCCAGCTCCCCTGGACAGGTTTACAATTCACCCCTCCACTTT. The variable domain in full, completed from reference TRBV18 and TRBJ1-6, reads NAGVMQNPRHLVRRRGQEARLRCSPMKGHSHVYWYRQLPEEGLKFMVYLQKENIIDESGMPKERFSAEFPKEGPSILRIQQVVRGDSAAYFCASSPGQVYNSPLHFGNGTRLTVT.